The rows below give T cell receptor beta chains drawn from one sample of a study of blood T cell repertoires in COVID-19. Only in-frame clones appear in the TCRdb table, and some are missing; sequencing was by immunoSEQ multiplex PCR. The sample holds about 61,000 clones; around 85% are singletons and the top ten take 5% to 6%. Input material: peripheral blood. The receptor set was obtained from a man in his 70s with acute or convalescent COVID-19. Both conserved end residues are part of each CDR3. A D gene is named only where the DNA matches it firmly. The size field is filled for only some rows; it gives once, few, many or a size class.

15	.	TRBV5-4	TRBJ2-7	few	CASSSPDRTTYEQYF	TGTGCCAGCAGCTCGCCCGACAGGACCACCTACGAGCAGTACTTC
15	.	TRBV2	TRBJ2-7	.	CASSRQQGISYEQYF	TGTGCCAGCAGCAGACAGCAGGGAATATCCTACGAGCAGTACTTC
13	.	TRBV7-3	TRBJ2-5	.	CASSFGPGETQYF	TGTGCCAGCAGCTTCGGCCCGGGGGAGACCCAGTACTTC
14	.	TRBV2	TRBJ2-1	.	CASNPTTSYNEQFF	TGTGCCAGCAACCCGACTACCTCCTACAATGAGCAGTTCTTC
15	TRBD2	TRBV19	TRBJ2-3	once	CASSIVPSGEGTQYF	TGTGCCAGTAGTATAGTTCCTAGCGGGGAAGGTACGCAGTATTTT
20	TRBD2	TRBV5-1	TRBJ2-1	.	CASSLAKQVFGLADTNEQFF	TGCGCCAGCAGCTTGGCCAAACAGGTATTTGGACTAGCAGACACTAATGAGCAGTTCTTC
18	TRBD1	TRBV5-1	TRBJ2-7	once	CASSLSGTGAGGYYEQYF	TGCGCCAGCAGCTTGTCCGGGACAGGGGCTGGAGGGTACTACGAGCAGTACTTC
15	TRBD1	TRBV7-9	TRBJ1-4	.	CASSETQGNGEKLFF	TGTGCCAGCAGCGAAACACAGGGGAACGGTGAAAAACTGTTTTTT
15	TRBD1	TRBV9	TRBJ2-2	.	CASSYRTGNTGELFF	TGTGCCAGCAGCTACAGGACAGGGAACACCGGGGAGCTGTTTTTT
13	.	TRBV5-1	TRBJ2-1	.	CASRHPGANEQFF	TGCGCCAGCAGGCACCCTGGAGCAAATGAGCAGTTCTTC
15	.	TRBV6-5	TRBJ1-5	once	CASSIFDSSNQPQHF	TGTGCCAGCAGTATTTTCGACAGTAGCAATCAGCCCCAGCATTTT
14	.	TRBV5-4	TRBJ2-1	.	CASPSGQAYNEQFF	TGTGCCAGCCCCTCAGGGCAGGCCTACAATGAGCAGTTCTTC
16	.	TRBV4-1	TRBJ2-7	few	CASSQEGRGRHYEQYF	TGCGCCAGCAGCCAAGAGGGCAGGGGACGACATTACGAGCAGTACTTC
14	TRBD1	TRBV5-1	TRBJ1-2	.	CASSLQGIHYGYTF	TGCGCCAGCAGCTTACAGGGGATTCACTATGGCTACACCTTC
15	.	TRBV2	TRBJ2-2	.	CASSEVGFGTGELFF	TGTGCCAGCAGTGAAGTCGGGTTCGGCACCGGGGAGCTGTTTTTT
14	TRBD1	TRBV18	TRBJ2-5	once	CASSPDRAGETQYF	TGTGCCAGCTCACCTGACAGGGCAGGGGAGACCCAGTACTTC
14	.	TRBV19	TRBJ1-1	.	CASSTRGVNTEAFF	TGTGCCAGTAGTACCAGAGGTGTGAACACTGAAGCTTTCTTT
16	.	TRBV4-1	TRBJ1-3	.	CASSHDDNPFGNTIYF	TGCGCCAGCAGCCACGACGACAACCCCTTTGGAAACACCATATATTTT
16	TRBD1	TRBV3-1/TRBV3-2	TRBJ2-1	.	CASSKQGLSSYNEQFF	TGTGCCAGCAGTAAACAGGGGCTGAGCTCCTACAATGAGCAGTTCTTC
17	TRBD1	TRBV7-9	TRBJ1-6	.	CASSLPPGTDVNSPLHF	TGTGCCAGCAGCCTACCTCCCGGGACAGATGTAAATTCACCCCTCCACTTT
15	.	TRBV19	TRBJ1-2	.	CASSIKSRFPYGYTF	TGTGCCAGTAGTATAAAATCCAGGTTTCCTTATGGCTACACCTTC
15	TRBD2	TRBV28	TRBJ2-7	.	CASSTSGGPTYEQYF	TGTGCCAGCAGTACTAGCGGGGGTCCTACCTACGAGCAGTACTTC